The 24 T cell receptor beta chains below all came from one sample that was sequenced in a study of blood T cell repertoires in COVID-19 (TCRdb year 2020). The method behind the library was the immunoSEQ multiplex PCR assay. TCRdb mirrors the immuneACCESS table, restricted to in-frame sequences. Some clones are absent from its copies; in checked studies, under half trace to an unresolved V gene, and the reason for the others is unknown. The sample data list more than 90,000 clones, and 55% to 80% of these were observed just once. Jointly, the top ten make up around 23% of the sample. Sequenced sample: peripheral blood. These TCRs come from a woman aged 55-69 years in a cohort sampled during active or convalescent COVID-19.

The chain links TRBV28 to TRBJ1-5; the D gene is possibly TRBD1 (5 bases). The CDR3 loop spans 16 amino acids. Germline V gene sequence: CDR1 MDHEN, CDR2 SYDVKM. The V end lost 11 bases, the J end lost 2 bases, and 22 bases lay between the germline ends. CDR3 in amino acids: CAHSYSGGIGNQPQHF. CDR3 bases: TGTGCCCACAGCTATTCGGGGGGTATTGGCAATCAGCCCCAGCATTTT.

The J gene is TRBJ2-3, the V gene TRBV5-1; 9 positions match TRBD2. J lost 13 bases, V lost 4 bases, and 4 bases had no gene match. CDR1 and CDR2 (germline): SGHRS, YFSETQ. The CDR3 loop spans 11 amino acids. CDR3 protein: CASSAGGPKYF. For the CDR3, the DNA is TGCGCCAGCAGCGCGGGGGGGCCCAAGTATTTT.

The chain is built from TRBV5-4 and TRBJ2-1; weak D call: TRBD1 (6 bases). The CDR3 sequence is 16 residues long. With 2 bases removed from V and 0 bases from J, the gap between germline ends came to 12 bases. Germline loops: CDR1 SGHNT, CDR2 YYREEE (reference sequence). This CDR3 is CASSLQGEFSYNEQFF. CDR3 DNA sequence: TGTGCCAGCAGCTTACAGGGTGAATTCTCCTACAATGAGCAGTTCTTC.

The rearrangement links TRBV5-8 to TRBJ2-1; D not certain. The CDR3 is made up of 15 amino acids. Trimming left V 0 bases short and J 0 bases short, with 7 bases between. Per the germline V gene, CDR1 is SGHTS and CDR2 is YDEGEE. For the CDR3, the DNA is TGTGCCAGCAGCTTGGGCCGGAGCTCCTACAATGAGCAGTTCTTC. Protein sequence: CASSLGRSSYNEQFF.

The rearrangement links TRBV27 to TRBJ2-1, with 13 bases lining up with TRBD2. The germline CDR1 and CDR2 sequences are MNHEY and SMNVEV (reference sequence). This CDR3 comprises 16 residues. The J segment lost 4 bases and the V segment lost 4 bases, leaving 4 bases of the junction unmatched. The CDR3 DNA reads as TGTGCCAGCAGTTCGAGACTAGCGGGGGGATACAATGAGCAGTTCTTC. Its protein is CASSSRLAGGYNEQFF.

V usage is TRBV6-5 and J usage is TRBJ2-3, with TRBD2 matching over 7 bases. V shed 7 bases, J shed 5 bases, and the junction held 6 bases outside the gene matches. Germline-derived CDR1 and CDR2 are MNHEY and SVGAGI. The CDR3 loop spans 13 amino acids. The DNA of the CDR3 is TGTGCCAGCACTGTCTCGGGGGGAGATACGCAGTATTTT. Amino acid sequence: CASTVSGGDTQYF.

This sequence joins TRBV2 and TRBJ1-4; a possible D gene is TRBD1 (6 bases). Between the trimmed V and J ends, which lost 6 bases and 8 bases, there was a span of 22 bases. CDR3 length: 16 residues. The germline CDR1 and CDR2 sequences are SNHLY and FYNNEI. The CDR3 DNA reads TGTGCCAGCAGCCCGAACCTGGGGGGGCAGGCGGAAAAACTGTTTTTT. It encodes CASSPNLGGQAEKLFF.

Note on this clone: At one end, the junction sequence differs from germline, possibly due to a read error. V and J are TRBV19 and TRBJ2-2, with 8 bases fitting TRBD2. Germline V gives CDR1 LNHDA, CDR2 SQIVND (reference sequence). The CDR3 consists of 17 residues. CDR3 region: CASIIIRAGGLTGELFF. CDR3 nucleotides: TGTGCCAGTATTATAATTAGGGCGGGGGGCCTCACCGGGGAGCTGTTTTTT.

The CDR3 coding sequence is TGCGCCAGCAGCCAAGATCGGCGGACAGCCCAAGAGACCCAGTACTTC. This translates into CASSQDRRTAQETQYF. The chain carries TRBV4-1 and TRBJ2-5, with a weak D call TRBD1 (6 bases). This CDR3 has 16 residues. V was trimmed by 0 bases and J by 1 base, leaving 12 bases between them. The germline V gene encodes CDR1 MGHRA and CDR2 YSYEKL.

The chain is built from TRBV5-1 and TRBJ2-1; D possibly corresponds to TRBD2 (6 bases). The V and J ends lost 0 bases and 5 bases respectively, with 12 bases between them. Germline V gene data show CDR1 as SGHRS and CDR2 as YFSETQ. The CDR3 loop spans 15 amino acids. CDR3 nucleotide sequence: TGCGCCAGCAGCTTGGGACCAGGACTACACAATGAGCAGTTCTTC. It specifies CASSLGPGLHNEQFF.

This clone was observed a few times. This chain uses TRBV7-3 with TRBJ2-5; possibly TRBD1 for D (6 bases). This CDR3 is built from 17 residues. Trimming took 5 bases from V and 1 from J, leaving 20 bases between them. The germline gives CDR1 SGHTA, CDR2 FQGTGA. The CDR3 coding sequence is TGTGCCAGCAGCCCCAGGGGTGGGCGGGCCCTCCAAGAGACCCAGTACTTC. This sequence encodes CASSPRGGRALQETQYF.

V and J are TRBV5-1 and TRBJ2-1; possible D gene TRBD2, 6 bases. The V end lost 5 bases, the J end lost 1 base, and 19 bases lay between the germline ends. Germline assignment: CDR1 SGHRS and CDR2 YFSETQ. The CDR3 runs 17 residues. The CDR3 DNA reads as TGCGCCAGCAGTCTAGGCGGAGGGGTTGGGTCCTACAATGAGCAGTTCTTC. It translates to CASSLGGGVGSYNEQFF.

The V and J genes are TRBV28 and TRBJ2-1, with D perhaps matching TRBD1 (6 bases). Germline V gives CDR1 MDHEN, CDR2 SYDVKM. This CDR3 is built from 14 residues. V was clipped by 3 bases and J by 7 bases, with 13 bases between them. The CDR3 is CASSFTGQRNEQFF. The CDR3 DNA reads TGTGCCAGCAGTTTCACAGGGCAGCGGAATGAGCAGTTCTTC.

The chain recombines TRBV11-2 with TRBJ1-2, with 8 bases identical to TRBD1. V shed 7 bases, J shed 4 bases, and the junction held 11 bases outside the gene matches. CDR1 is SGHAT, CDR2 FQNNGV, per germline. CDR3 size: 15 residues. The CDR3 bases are TGTGCCAGCACCTATAGTACAGGGGGAGGCTATGGCTACACCTTC. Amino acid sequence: CASTYSTGGGYGYTF.

The CDR3 is CASSISGAITDTQYF. CDR3 DNA: TGCGCCAGCAGCATTAGCGGGGCGATCACAGATACGCAGTATTTT. The chain carries TRBV5-1 and TRBJ2-3, with 8 nucleotides matching TRBD2. This CDR3 spans 15 amino acids. Germline V gene lookup returns CDR1 SGHRS and CDR2 YFSETQ. J lost 2 bases, V lost 4 bases, and 6 bases had no gene match.

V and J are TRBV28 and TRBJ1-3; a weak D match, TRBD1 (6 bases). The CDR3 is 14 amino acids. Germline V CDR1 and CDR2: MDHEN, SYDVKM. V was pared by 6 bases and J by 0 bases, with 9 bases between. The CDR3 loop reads CASSGTRSGNTIYF. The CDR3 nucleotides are TGTGCCAGCAGCGGGACACGCTCTGGAAACACCATATATTTT.

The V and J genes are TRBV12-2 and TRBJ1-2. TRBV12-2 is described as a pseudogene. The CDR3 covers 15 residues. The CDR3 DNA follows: TGTGCAAGTCGCCAAACTTGTCCCACCGGCTATGGCTACACCTTC. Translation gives CASRQTCPTGYGYTF.

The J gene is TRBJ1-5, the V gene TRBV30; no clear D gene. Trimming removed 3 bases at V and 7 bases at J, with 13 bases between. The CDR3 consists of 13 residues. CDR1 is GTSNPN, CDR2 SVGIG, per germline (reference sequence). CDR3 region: CAWRGGVGQPQHF. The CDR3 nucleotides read TGTGCCTGGAGGGGCGGGGTTGGGCAGCCCCAGCATTTT.

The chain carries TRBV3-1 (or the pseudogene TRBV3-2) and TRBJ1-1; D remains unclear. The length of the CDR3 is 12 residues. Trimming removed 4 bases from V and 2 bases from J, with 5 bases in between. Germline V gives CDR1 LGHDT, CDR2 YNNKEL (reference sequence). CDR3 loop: CASSRGNTEAFF. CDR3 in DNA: TGTGCCAGCAGCCGCGGCAACACTGAAGCTTTCTTT.

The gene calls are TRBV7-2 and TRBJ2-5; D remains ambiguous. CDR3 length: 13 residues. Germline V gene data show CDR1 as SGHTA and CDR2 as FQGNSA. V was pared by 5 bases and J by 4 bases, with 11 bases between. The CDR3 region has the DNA TGTGCCAGCAGCCCATCTGGCAGAGAGACCCAGTACTTC. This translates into CASSPSGRETQYF.

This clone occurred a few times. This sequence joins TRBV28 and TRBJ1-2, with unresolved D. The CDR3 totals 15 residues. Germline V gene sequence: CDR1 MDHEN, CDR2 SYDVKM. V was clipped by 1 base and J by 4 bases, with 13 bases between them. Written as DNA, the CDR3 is TGTGCCAGCAGTTTATACGCGGGTCGGGGCTATGGCTACACCTTC. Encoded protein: CASSLYAGRGYGYTF.

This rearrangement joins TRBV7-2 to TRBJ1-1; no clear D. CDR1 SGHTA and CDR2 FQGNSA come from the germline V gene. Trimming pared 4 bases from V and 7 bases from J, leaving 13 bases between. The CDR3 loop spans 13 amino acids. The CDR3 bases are TGTGCCAGCAGCTCCCGCAGCCTAGGTGAAGCTTTCTTT. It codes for CASSSRSLGEAFF.

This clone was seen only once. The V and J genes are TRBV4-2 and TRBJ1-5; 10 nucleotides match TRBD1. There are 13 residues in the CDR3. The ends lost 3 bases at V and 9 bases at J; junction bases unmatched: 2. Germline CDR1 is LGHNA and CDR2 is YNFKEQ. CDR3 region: CASSQGQGLPQHF. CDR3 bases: TGTGCCAGCAGCCAGGGACAGGGGCTGCCCCAGCATTTT.

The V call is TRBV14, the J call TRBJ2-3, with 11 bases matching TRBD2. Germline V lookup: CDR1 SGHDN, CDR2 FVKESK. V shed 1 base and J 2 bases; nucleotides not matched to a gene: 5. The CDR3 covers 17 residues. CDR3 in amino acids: CASSQGTSGYNTDTQYF. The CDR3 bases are TGTGCCAGCAGCCAAGGGACTAGCGGGTACAACACAGATACGCAGTATTTT. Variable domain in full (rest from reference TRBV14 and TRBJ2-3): EAGVTQFPSHSVIEKGQTVTLRCDPISGHDNLYWYRRVMGKEIKFLLHFVKESKQDESGMPNNRFLAERTGGTYSTLKVQPAELEDSGVYFCASSQGTSGYNTDTQYFGPGTRLTVL.